Listed here are 5 T cell receptor beta chains from one sample, sequenced in a study of T-cell reconstitution after alpha-beta-depleted transplantation in children. Molecular barcoding with unique molecular identifiers was used for the TCRbeta library. TCRdb re-called the PCR reads with MiXCR, one entry per CDR3 protein. The sample gives about 980,000 distinct CDR3 sequences, roughly 31% of which show up once; under 30% is in the top ten. Source: PBMCs, mostly from graft donor cells, taken 360 days after TCRalphabeta/CD19-depleted stem cell transplant. Receptors were obtained from a boy under three years old who had a stem cell transplant for SCID, so the T cells may come from the graft donor.

This clonotype was counted only a few times. This rearrangement joins TRBV7-9 to TRBJ2-2; 9 nucleotides line up with TRBD1. The CDR3 runs 16 residues. The germline CDR1 and CDR2 sequences are SEHNR and FQNEAQ (reference sequence). The ends lost 8 bases at V and 3 bases at J; junction bases unmatched: 10. The CDR3 coding sequence is TGTGCCAGCCGTTTATGGGGACAGGGAGACACCGGGGAGCTGTTTTTT. This translates into CASRLWGQGDTGELFF.

The chain joins TRBV20-1 to TRBJ2-3; 7 nucleotides match TRBD2. V was clipped by 6 bases and J by 1 base; unmatched bases: 4. Per germline, CDR1 DFQATT and CDR2 SNEGSKA (reference sequence). The CDR3 covers 13 residues. The CDR3 nucleotides are TGCAGTGCAAGGGACTACCGCACAGATACGCAGTATTTT. The encoded protein is CSARDYRTDTQYF.

This sequence joins TRBV7-2 and TRBJ2-3, with D possibly being TRBD1 (6 bases). Germline V gives CDR1 SGHTA, CDR2 FQGNSA. This CDR3 contains 16 residues. Trimming took off 0 bases at V and 0 bases at J, with 10 bases between the two ends. The chain's CDR3 is CASSLAGAISTDTQYF. CDR3 DNA: TGTGCCAGCAGCTTAGCGGGGGCCATTAGCACAGATACGCAGTATTTT.

The CDR3 nucleotides are TGTGCCAGCAGTTACGCGGGACAGGGGAGTCCCGGGGAGCTGTTTTTT. This translates into CASSYAGQGSPGELFF. The rearrangement uses TRBV6-6 and TRBJ2-2; 10 nucleotides agree with TRBD1. Germline loops: CDR1 MNHNY, CDR2 SVGAGI (reference sequence). This CDR3 has 16 amino acids. The V segment lost 2 bases and the J segment 6 bases; nucleotides outside the gene matches: 6.

This clonotype was counted a few times. The CDR3: CASSGQENTEAFF. The CDR3, as DNA: TGTGCCAGCAGTGGTCAGGAGAACACTGAAGCTTTCTTT. The chain has TRBV12-3 or TRBV12-4 and TRBJ1-1, with D hard to call. This CDR3 has 13 residues. Trimming stripped 5 bases from V and 1 base from J, with 8 bases between.